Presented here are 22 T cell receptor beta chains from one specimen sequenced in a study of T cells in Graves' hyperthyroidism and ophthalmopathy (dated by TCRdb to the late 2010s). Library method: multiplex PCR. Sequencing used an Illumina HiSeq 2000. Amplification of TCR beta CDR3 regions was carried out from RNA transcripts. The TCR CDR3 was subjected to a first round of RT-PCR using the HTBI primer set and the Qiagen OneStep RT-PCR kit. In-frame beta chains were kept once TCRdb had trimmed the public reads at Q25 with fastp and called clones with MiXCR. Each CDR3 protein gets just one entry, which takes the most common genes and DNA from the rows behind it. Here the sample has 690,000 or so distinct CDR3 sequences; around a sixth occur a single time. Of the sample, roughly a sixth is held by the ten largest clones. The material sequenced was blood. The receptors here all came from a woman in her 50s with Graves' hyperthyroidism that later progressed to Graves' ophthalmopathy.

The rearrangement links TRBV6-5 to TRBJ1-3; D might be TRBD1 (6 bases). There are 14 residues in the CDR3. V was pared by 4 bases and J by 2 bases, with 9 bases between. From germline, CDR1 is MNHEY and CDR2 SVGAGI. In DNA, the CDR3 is TGTGCCAGCAGTTCGGGGGGGCCTGGAAACACCATATATTTT. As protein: CASSSGGPGNTIYF.

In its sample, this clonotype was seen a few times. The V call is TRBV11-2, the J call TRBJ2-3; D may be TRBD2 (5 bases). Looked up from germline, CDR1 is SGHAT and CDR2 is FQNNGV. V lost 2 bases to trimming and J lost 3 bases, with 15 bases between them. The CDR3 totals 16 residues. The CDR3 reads CASSLKNTQRTDTQYF. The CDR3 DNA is TGTGCCAGCAGCTTAAAAAACACCCAGCGGACAGATACGCAGTATTTT.

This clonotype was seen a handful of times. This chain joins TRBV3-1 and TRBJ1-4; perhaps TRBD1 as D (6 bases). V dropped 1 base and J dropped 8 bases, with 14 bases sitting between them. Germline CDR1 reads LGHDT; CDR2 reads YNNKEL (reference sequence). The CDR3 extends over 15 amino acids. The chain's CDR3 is CASSQGGQATEKLFF. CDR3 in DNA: TGTGCCAGCAGCCAAGGGGGGCAGGCCACGGAAAAACTGTTTTTT.

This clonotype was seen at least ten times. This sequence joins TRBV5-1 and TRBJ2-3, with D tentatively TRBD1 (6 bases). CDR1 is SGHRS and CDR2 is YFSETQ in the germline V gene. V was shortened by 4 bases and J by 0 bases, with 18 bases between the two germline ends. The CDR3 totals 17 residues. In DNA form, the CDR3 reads TGCGCCAGCAGCCCCCGGGGACACAGGGCTAGCACAGATACGCAGTATTTT. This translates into CASSPRGHRASTDTQYF.

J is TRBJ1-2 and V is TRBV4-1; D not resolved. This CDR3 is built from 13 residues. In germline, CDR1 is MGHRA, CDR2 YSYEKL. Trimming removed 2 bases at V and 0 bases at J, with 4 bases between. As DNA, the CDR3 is TGCGCCAGCAGCCAAAACACTAACTATGGCTACACCTTC. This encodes CASSQNTNYGYTF.

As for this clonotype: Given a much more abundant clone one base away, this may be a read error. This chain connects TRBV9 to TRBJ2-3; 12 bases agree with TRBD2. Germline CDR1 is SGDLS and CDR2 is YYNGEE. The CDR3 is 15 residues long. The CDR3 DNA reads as TGTGCCAGCAGCGAAGGACTAGCGGGGCCAGATGCGCAGTATTTT. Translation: CASSEGLAGPDAQYF.

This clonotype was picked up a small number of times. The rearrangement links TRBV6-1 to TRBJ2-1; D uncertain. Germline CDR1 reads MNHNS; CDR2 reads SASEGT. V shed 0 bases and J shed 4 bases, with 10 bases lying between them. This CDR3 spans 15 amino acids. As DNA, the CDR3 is TGTGCCAGCAGTGAAGCGGCGTGGGGTTACAATGAGCAGTTCTTC. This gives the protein CASSEAAWGYNEQFF.

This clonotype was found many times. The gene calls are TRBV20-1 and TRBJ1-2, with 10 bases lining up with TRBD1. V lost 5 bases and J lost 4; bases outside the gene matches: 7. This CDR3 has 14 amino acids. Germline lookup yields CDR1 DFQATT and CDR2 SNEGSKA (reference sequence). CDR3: CSALQGQGSYGYTF. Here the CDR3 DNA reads TGCAGTGCTCTTCAGGGACAGGGGTCCTATGGCTACACCTTC.

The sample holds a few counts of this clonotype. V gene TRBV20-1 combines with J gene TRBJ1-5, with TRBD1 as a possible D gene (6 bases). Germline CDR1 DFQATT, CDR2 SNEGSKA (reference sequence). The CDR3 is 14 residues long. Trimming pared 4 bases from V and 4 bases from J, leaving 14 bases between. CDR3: CSAIQGRLNQPQHF. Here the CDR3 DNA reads TGCAGTGCTATCCAGGGGAGACTTAATCAGCCCCAGCATTTT.

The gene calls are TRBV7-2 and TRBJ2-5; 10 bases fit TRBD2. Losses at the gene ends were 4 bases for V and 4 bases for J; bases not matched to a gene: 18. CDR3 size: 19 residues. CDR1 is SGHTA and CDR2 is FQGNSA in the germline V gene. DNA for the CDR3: TGTGCCAGCAGCTCCCTATTTCTAGCGGGGGTCCTCATATCAGAGACCCAGTACTTC. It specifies CASSSLFLAGVLISETQYF.

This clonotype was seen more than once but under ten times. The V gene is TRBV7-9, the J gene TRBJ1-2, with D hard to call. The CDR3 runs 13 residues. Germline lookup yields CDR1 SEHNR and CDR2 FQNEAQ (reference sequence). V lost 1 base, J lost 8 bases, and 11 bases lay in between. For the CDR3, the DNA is TGTGCCAGCAGCTTAGACGCGTCGAGGGGCTACACCTTC. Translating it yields CASSLDASRGYTF.

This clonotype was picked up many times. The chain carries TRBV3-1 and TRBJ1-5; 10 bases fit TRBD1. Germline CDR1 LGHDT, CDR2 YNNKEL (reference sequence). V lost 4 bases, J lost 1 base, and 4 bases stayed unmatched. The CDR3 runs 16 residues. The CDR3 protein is CASSRGTGASNQPQHF. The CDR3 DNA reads TGTGCCAGCAGCCGTGGGACAGGGGCCAGCAATCAGCCCCAGCATTTT.

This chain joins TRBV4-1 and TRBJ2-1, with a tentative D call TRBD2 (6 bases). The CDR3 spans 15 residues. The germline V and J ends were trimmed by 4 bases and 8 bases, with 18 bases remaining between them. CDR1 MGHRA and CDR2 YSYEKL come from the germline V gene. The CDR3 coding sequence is TGCGCCAGCAGCCCCCAGTCCGGGGGTGGCTATGAGCAGTTCTTC. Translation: CASSPQSGGGYEQFF.

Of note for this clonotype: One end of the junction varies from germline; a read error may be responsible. The CDR3 sequence is CASTYSGTGGEQFF. As DNA, the CDR3 is TGTGCCAGCACTTACTCCGGGACAGGGGGTGAGCAGTTCTTC. The chain is built from TRBV6-5 and TRBJ2-1, with 11 nucleotides matching TRBD1. This CDR3 has 14 amino acids. The germline V gene encodes CDR1 MNHEY and CDR2 SVGAGI.

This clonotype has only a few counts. The DNA for the CDR3 is TGTGCCAGCAGCTCGACACCGGGACTAAACCCTTCATGGGGAAAGAACACTGAAGCTTTCTTT. It yields the protein CASSSTPGLNPSWGKNTEAFF. The rearrangement links TRBV13 to TRBJ1-1; weak D call: TRBD1 (5 bases). The CDR3 consists of 21 residues. V was trimmed by 4 bases and J by 1 base, leaving 31 bases between them. Germline CDR1 and CDR2: PRHDT and FYEKMQ (reference sequence).

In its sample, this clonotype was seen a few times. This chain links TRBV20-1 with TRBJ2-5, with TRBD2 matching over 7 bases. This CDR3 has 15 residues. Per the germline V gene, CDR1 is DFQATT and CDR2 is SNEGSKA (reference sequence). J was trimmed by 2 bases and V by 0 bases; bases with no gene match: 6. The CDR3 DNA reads TGCAGTGCTAGAGACGCGGGGGAGACACAAGAGACCCAGTACTTC. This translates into CSARDAGETQETQYF.

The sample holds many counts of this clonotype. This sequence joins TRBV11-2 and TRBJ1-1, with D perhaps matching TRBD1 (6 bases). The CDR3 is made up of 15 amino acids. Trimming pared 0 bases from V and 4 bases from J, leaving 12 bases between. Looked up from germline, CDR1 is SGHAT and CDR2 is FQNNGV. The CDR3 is CASSLEGQGFTEAFF. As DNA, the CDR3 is TGTGCCAGCAGCTTAGAAGGTCAGGGGTTCACTGAAGCTTTCTTT.

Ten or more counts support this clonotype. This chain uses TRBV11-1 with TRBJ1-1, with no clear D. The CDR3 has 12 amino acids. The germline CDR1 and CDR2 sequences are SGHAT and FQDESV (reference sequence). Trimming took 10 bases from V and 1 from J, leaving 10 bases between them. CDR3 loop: CATGRRNTEAFF. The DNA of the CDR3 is TGTGCCACCGGGAGGAGGAACACTGAAGCTTTCTTT.

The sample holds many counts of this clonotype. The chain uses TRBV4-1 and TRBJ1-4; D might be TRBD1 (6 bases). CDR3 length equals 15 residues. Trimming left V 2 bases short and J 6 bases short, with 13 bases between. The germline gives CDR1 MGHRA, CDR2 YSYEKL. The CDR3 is CASSQTQGGDEKLFF. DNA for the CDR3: TGCGCCAGCAGCCAAACACAGGGAGGCGATGAAAAACTGTTTTTT.

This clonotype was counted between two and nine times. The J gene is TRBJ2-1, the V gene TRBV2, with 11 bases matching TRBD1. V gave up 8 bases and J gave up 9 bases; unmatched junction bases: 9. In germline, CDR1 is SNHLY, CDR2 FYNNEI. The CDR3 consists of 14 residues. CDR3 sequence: CASRGTGGLTEQFF. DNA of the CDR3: TGTGCCAGCCGGGGGACAGGGGGGCTCACTGAGCAGTTCTTC.

The CDR3 sequence: CAISEPRGGADGYTF. CDR3 coding DNA: TGTGCCATCAGTGAGCCGAGAGGGGGCGCGGATGGCTACACCTTC. This sequence joins TRBV10-3 and TRBJ1-2, with 7 positions matching TRBD1. Trimming at V came to 2 bases and at J to 6 bases, leaving 9 bases not matched to a gene. Germline V CDR1 and CDR2: ENHRY, SYGVKD. This CDR3 spans 15 amino acids.

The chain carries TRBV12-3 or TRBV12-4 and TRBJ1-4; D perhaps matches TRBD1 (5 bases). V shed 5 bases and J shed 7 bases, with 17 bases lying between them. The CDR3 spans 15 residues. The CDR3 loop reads CASSPLGGTGEKLFF. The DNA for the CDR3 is TGTGCCAGCAGTCCACTCGGGGGGACGGGTGAAAAACTGTTTTTT.